This TCR beta chain originates from a study of CD8+CD57+ T cells in acquired aplastic anemia. Overall study: Mean DNA quantity obtained from sorted CD4+ and CD8+ cells was 3 to 3.5 ug.

CD8+CD57+ cell expansion, shown by flow cytometry, had occurred in the patients selected for sequencing. The cohort consisted entirely of patients having severe acquired aplastic anemia. None of the patients had been given any therapy when their blood was sampled. Profiles of TCR beta VDJ and CDR3 were generated from a genomic DNA template. From the reads, TCRdb called clonotypes with MiXCR, one entry per CDR3 protein. The table has over 150,000 distinct CDR3 sequences, about half seen once. V lost 4 bases, J lost 2 bases, and 9 bases lay in between. CDR1 is SGHRS and CDR2 is YFSETQ in the germline V gene. CDR3 length: 14 residues.

This clonotype was obtained from a human donor with aplastic anemia. The material sequenced was sorted CD4+, CD8+, or CD8+CD57+ T cells (not recorded which) from PBMCs. The gene calls are TRBV5-1 and TRBJ2-2; D not resolved. CDR3 sequence reads: CASSPISNTGELFF. For the CDR3, the DNA is TGCGCCAGCAGCCCCATATCTAACACCGGGGAGCTGTTTTTT.